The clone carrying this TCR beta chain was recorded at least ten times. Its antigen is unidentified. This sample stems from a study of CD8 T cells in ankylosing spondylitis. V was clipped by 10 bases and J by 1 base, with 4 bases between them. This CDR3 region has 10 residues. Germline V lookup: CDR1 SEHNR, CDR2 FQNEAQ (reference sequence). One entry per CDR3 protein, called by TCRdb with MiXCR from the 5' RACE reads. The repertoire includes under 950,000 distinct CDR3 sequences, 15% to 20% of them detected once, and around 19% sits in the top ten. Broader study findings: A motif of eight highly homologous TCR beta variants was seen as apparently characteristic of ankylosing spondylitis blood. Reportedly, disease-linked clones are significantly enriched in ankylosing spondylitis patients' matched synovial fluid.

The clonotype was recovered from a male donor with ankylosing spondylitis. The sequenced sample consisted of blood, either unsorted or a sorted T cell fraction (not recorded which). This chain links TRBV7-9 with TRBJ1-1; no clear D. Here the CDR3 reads CAMGNTEAFF. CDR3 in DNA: TGTGCCATGGGGAACACTGAAGCTTTCTTT.